These 16 T cell receptor beta chains were sequenced from one sample in a study of preoperative IRX-2 immunotherapy in early breast cancer. Method: immunoSEQ multiplex PCR; TCRdb's copy keeps in-frame clones and lacks some. The sample has about 29,000 clones; roughly 90% are singletons. Treatment noted: preoperative locoregional IRX-2 cytokine immunotherapy. The sample was gathered from a patient treated with IRX-2 immunotherapy. Every receptor here comes from a human donor with breast cancer.

V gene TRBV27 combines with J gene TRBJ2-5; no reliable D call. The CDR3 is 12 residues long. Germline loops: CDR1 MNHEY, CDR2 SMNVEV (reference sequence). V shed 0 bases and J shed 4 bases, with 3 bases lying between them. CDR3 residues: CASSLSGETQYF. The CDR3 DNA follows: TGTGCCAGCAGTTTATCGGGAGAGACCCAGTACTTC.

The CDR3 loop is CASSQGGGSSYEQYF. For the CDR3, the DNA is TGCGCCAGCAGCCAAGGGGGGGGTTCGTCCTACGAGCAGTACTTC. The chain joins TRBV4-1 to TRBJ2-7; TRBD2 matches 7 bases. CDR3 length: 15 amino acids. Germline V lookup: CDR1 MGHRA, CDR2 YSYEKL. The ends lost 1 base at V and 1 base at J; junction bases unmatched: 4.

The chain is built from TRBV7-2 and TRBJ2-5; D remains unclear. With 3 bases removed from V and 6 bases from J, the gap between germline ends came to 11 bases. This CDR3 spans 13 amino acids. Germline-derived CDR1 and CDR2 are SGHTA and FQGNSA. In nucleotides, the CDR3 is TGTGCCAGCAGCTTGCCGACACTGCAGACCCAGTACTTC. It yields the protein CASSLPTLQTQYF.

This sequence joins TRBV5-1 and TRBJ1-2, with 8 bases that match TRBD1. J lost 0 bases, V lost 4 bases, and 14 bases had no gene match. The CDR3 has 18 amino acids. CDR1 and CDR2 (germline): SGHRS, YFSETQ. Written as DNA, the CDR3 is TGCGCCAGCAGCCAAACCCCGACAGGGGTTGGAGCTAACTATGGCTACACCTTC. Amino acid sequence: CASSQTPTGVGANYGYTF.

The J gene is TRBJ2-1, the V gene TRBV19; 11 bases are shared with TRBD2. The trim removed 5 bases at V and 4 bases at J, leaving 4 bases unmatched. The CDR3 totals 15 residues. CDR1 and CDR2 (germline): LNHDA, SQIVND (reference sequence). CDR3 loop: CASSSRLAGYNEQFF. In nucleotides, the CDR3 is TGTGCCAGTAGTTCCCGACTAGCGGGATACAATGAGCAGTTCTTC.

The chain combines TRBV18 with TRBJ2-3; D gene ambiguous. The CDR3 is 14 residues long. Germline V CDR1 and CDR2: KGHSH, LQKENI. V was cut by 2 bases and J by 1 base, with 7 bases left in between. CDR3 DNA sequence: TGTGCCAGCTCACCAGGGTTAGGCACAGATACGCAGTATTTT. Translation gives CASSPGLGTDTQYF.

The chain is built from TRBV29-1 and TRBJ1-1, with D uncertain. The V gene's germline CDR1 is SQVTM and CDR2 ANQGSEA. The CDR3 is 14 residues long. The V gene lost 6 bases and the J gene lost 0 bases, with 14 bases spanning the gap. In DNA, the CDR3 is TGCAGCGTAGGGAGGGCAGGAATGAACACTGAAGCTTTCTTT. Protein product: CSVGRAGMNTEAFF.

The CDR3 region has the DNA TGTGCCAGCAGACCACAGGGGGTCTATGGCTACACCTTC. Amino acid sequence: CASRPQGVYGYTF. The genes are TRBV27 and TRBJ1-2; 8 bases are shared with TRBD1. This CDR3 contains 13 residues. In germline, CDR1 is MNHEY, CDR2 SMNVEV (reference sequence). The V and J ends lost 6 bases and 4 bases, in that order; junction bases with no gene match: 4.

The CDR3 coding sequence is TGTGCCAGCAGCTTAGTGGGGGGGCAGACTGAAGCTTTCTTT. This translates into CASSLVGGQTEAFF. V usage is TRBV7-2 and J usage is TRBJ1-1, with D perhaps matching TRBD1 (6 bases). Trimming cost V 1 base and J 5 bases, with 11 bases left between them. Germline assignment: CDR1 SGHTA and CDR2 FQGNSA. This CDR3 comprises 14 residues.

The V gene is TRBV5-4, the J gene TRBJ1-1, with 7 positions matching TRBD1. With 2 bases clipped from V and 5 bases from J, the junction kept 6 bases outside the gene matches. The CDR3 has 14 amino acids. Germline V gene sequence: CDR1 SGHNT, CDR2 YYREEE (reference sequence). CDR3 DNA: TGTGCCAGCAGCTTCACAGGGGTGGGAACTGAAGCTTTCTTT. Translation: CASSFTGVGTEAFF.

The V call is TRBV7-9, the J call TRBJ2-3; TRBD2 matches at 8 bases. This CDR3 has 16 residues. CDR1 is SEHNR, CDR2 FQNEAQ, per germline (reference sequence). The ends lost 5 bases at V and 7 bases at J; junction bases unmatched: 14. CDR3 DNA: TGTGCCAGCAGCCTCCCGGGAGGGACCGGGGTAAATACGCAGTATTTT. This translates into CASSLPGGTGVNTQYF.

The chain recombines TRBV5-1 with TRBJ2-7; perhaps D is TRBD1 or TRBD2 (6 bases each). The CDR3 spans 16 residues. V was clipped by 0 bases and J by 5 bases, with 18 bases between them. CDR1 is SGHRS, CDR2 YFSETQ, per germline. CDR3 sequence (DNA): TGCGCCAGCAGCTTGGGGGGATTGGGGGGCCTCAACGAGCAGTACTTC. Translation gives CASSLGGLGGLNEQYF.

The rearrangement uses TRBV28 and TRBJ1-1, with 7 nucleotides matching TRBD1. Germline CDR1 MDHEN, CDR2 SYDVKM. The V gene end was trimmed by 5 bases and the J gene end by 9 bases; junction bases not matched to a gene: 9. The CDR3 is 13 amino acids. CDR3 loop: CASSRGGQLKAFF. Written as DNA, the CDR3 is TGTGCCAGCAGTCGGGGGGGACAGTTAAAAGCTTTCTTT.

V gene TRBV25-1 combines with J gene TRBJ1-6; maybe TRBD1 (5 bases). CDR1 and CDR2 (germline): MGHDK, SYGVNS. The CDR3 loop spans 17 amino acids. Trimming cost V 8 bases and J 0 bases, with 17 bases left between them. In nucleotides, the CDR3 is TGTGCCAGCCAGAAGGGGTTGAGCAGCTCCTATAATTCACCCCTCCACTTT. It encodes CASQKGLSSSYNSPLHF.

This clone has only one observation. The CDR3 spells CASSLLAGRDTQYF. In DNA form, the CDR3 reads TGTGCCAGCAGCCTCCTCGCGGGAAGAGATACGCAGTATTTT. This rearrangement joins TRBV28 to TRBJ2-3, with D possibly being TRBD2 (6 bases). With 6 bases removed from V and 5 bases from J, the gap between germline ends came to 15 bases. CDR3 length equals 14 residues. The V gene's germline CDR1 is MDHEN and CDR2 SYDVKM.

The chain carries TRBV27 and TRBJ2-7; 11 bases match TRBD2. The ends lost 4 bases at V and 4 bases at J; junction bases unmatched: 6. This CDR3 is 15 amino acids long. In germline, CDR1 is MNHEY, CDR2 SMNVEV (reference sequence). DNA for the CDR3: TGTGCCAGCAGTTGGACTCTAGCGGGGGGATACGAGCAGTACTTC. It translates to CASSWTLAGGYEQYF.